This TCR beta chain derives from a study of beta chain features in type 1 diabetes. General observations from the study: TCRB repertoires of naive, central memory and Treg cells appeared more similar among patients than among healthy donors.

With respect to this clone: The antigen remains unidentified.

The sequenced template was cDNA made from the entire isolated RNA. The assay was immunoSEQ multiplex PCR, and TCRdb's table has in-frame clones only and misses some. The sample consists of some 40,000 clones, around half of them appearing once. Deletions cut 8 bases from V and 0 bases from J, with 8 bases between. This CDR3 spans 13 amino acids. Germline assignment: CDR1 MNHEY and CDR2 SMNVEV (reference sequence). The chain joins TRBV27 to TRBJ2-1; a weak D match, TRBD2 (6 bases). The TCR originated in a woman aged 18-29 years in good health. Sequencing used central memory CD4+ T cells from blood. The CDR3 sequence: CASRAGSYNEQFF. In DNA form, the CDR3 reads TGTGCCAGCCGAGCGGGCTCCTACAATGAGCAGTTCTTC.